The clone carrying this T cell receptor (beta chain) is deemed medium-sized. The antigen remains unidentified. MiXCR was run by TCRdb on the 5' RACE reads, yielding one entry per CDR3 protein. The top ten hold around 18% of the sample, which has over 2,000 distinct CDR3 sequences, 4.5% to 6% seen once. V dropped 2 bases and J dropped 5 bases, with 19 bases sitting between them. The CDR3 is 17 amino acids. This sample was taken from a study of spatial heterogeneity in lung cancer. Regarding the study as a whole: Expanded intratumoral alpha and beta TCR counts tracked tumor mutation counts.

Time point given: sample taken at primary tumor resection. Sequencing of whole RNA from tumor, nontumor lung or frozen PBMC involved no sorting. The TCR was taken from a male donor with early-stage non-small cell lung cancer. This chain connects TRBV12-3 or TRBV12-4 to TRBJ2-1; no firm D call. Specimen: lung tumor tissue, collected at surgery. The CDR3 bases are TGTGCCAGCAGTTTAATCCCCCAACAATACAGTCACAATGAGCAGTTCTTC. This gives the protein CASSLIPQQYSHNEQFF.